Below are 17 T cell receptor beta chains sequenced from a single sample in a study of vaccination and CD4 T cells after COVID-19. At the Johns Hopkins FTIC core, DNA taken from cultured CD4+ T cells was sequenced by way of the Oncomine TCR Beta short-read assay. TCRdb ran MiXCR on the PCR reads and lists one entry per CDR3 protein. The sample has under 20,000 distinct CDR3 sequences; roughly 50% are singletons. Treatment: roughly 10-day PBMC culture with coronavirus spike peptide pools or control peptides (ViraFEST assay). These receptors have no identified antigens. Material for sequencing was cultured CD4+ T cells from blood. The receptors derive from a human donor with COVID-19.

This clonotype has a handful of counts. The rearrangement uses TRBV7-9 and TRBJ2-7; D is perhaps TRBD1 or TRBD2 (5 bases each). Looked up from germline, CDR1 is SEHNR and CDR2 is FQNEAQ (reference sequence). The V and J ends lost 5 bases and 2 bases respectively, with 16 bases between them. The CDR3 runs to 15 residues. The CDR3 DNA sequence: TGTGCCAGCAGCGCCCGGGACGGAAATCCCTACGAGCAGTACTTC. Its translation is CASSARDGNPYEQYF.

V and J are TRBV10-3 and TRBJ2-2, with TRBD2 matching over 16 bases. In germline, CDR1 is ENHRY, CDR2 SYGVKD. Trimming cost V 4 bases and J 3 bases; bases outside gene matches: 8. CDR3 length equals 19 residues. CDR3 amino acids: CAISGPGLAGGQDTGELFF. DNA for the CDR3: TGTGCCATCAGTGGCCCGGGACTAGCGGGGGGGCAGGACACCGGGGAGCTGTTTTTT.

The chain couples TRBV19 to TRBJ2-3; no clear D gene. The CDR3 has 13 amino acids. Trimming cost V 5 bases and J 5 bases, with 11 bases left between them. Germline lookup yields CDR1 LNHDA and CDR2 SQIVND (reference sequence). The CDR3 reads CASSDDPGDTQYF. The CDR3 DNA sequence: TGTGCCAGTAGTGACGATCCAGGAGATACGCAGTATTTT. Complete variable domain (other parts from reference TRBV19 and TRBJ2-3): DGGITQSPKYLFRKEGQNVTLSCEQNLNHDAMYWYRQDPGQGLRLIYYSQIVNDFQKGDIAEGYSVSREKKESFPLTVTSAQKNPTAFYLCASSDDPGDTQYFGPGTRLTVL.

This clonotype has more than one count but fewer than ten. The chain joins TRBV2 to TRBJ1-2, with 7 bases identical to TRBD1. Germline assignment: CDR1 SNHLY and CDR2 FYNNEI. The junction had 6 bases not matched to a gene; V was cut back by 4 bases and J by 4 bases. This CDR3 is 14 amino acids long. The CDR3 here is CASSGQGGGYGYTF. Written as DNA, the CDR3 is TGTGCCAGCAGTGGACAGGGAGGAGGCTATGGCTACACCTTC.

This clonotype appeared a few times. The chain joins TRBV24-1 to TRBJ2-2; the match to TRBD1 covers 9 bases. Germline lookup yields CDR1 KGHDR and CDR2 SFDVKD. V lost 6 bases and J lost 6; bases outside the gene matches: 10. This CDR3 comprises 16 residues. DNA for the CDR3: TGTGCCACCAGTTTAAGAGGACAGGGGAATCCCGGGGAGCTGTTTTTT. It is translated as CATSLRGQGNPGELFF.

This CDR3 is CASGHGTGRETQYF. In nucleotides, the CDR3 is TGTGCTAGTGGTCATGGGACAGGGAGAGAGACCCAGTACTTC. The chain has TRBV12-5 and TRBJ2-5, with 9 bases fitting TRBD1. Germline V gene sequence: CDR1 LGHNT, CDR2 FRNRAP. The CDR3 spans 14 residues. The V segment lost 5 bases and the J segment 4 bases; nucleotides outside the gene matches: 5. The variable domain in full, with the rest retrieved from reference TRBV12-5 and TRBJ2-5, is DARVTQTPRHKVTEMGQEVTMRCQPILGHNTVFWYRQTMMQGLELLAYFRNRAPLDDSGMPKDRFSAEMPDATLATLKIQPSEPRDSAVYFCASGHGTGRETQYFGPGTRLLVL.

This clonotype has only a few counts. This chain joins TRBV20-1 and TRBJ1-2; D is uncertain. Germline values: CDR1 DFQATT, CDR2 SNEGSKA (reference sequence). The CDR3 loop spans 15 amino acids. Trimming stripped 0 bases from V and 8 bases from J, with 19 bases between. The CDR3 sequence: CSARDVKGPVYGYTF. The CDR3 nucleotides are TGCAGTGCTAGAGATGTGAAGGGCCCAGTCTACGGCTACACCTTC.

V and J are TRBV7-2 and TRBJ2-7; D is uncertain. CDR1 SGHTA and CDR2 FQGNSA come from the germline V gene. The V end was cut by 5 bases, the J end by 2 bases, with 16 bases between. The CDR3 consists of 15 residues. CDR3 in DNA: TGTGCCAGCAGCCTCCGGGCCATCGACGCCTACGAGCAGTACTTC. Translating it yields CASSLRAIDAYEQYF. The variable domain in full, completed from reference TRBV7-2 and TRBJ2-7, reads GAGVSQSPSNKVTEKGKDVELRCDPISGHTALYWYRQSLGQGLEFLIYFQGNSAPDKSGLPSDRFSAERTGGSVSTLTIQRTQQEDSAVYLCASSLRAIDAYEQYFGPGTRLTVT.

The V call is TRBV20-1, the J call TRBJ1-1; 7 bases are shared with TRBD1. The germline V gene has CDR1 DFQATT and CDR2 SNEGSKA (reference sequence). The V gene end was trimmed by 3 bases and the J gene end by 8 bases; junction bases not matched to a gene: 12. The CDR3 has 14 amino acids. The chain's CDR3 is CSASNKTIRGEAFF. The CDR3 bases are TGCAGTGCTAGCAATAAAACAATCAGGGGGGAAGCTTTCTTT.

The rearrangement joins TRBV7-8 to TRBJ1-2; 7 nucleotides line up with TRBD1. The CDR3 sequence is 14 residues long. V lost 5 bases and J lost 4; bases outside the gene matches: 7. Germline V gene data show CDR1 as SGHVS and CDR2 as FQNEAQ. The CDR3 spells CASSPTGFGYGYTF. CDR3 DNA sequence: TGTGCCAGCAGCCCGACAGGGTTCGGCTATGGCTACACCTTC.

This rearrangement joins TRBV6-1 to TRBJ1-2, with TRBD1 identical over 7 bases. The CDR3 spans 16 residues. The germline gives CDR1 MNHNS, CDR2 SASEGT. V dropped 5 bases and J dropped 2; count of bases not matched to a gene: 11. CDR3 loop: CASSPPSLTGNYGYTF. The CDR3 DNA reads TGTGCCAGCAGTCCCCCGTCCCTGACAGGGAACTATGGCTACACCTTC.

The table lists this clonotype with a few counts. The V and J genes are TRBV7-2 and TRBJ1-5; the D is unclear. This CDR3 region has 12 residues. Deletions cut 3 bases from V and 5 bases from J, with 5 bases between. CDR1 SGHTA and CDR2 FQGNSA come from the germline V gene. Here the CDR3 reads CASSFGHQPQHF. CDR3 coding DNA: TGTGCCAGCAGCTTTGGTCATCAGCCCCAGCATTTT.

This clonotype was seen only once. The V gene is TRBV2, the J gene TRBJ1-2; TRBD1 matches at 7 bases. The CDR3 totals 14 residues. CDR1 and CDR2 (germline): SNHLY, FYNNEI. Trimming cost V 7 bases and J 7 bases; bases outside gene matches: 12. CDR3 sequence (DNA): TGTGCCAGCATCCAGGGGGGGGAGGTTGGTGGCTACACCTTC. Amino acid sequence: CASIQGGEVGGYTF.

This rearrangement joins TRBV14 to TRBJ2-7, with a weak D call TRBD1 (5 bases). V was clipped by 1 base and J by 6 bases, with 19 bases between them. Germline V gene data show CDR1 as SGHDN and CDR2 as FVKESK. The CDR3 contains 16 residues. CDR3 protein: CASSQVGRPRTTEQYF. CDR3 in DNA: TGTGCCAGCAGCCAAGTGGGGCGTCCGCGGACAACCGAGCAGTACTTC.

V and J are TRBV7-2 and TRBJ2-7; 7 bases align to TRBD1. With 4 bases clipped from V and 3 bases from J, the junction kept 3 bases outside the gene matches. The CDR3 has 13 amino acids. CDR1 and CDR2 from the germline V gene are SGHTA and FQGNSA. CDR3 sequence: CASSSDRNYEQYF. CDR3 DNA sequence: TGTGCCAGCAGCTCGGACAGGAACTACGAGCAGTACTTC.

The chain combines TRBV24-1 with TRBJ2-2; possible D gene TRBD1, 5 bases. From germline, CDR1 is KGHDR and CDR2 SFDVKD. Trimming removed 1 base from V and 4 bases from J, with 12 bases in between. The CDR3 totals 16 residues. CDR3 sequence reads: CATSDFTREGTGELFF. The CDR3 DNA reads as TGTGCCACCAGTGATTTTACCAGGGAAGGCACCGGGGAGCTGTTTTTT.

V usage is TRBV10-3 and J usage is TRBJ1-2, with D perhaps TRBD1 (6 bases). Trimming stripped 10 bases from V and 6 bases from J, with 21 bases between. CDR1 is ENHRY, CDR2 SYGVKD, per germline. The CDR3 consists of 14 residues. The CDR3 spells CANNRDNLNHGYTF. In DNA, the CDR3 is TGTGCCAATAACCGGGACAATCTAAACCATGGCTACACCTTC.